Below are 32 T cell receptor beta chains sequenced from a single sample in a study of blood T cell repertoires in COVID-19. TCRdb's table, derived via immunoSEQ multiplex PCR, lists solely in-frame clones and lacks some. The table shows 97,000 or so clones, with roughly 85% occurring only once. Sequences were obtained from peripheral blood. These receptors came from a man aged 45-60 years with active COVID-19.

The chain uses TRBV2 and TRBJ2-5; D perhaps matches TRBD1 (6 bases). The germline V gene has CDR1 SNHLY and CDR2 FYNNEI. The germline V and J ends were trimmed by 2 bases and 4 bases, with 8 bases remaining between them. The CDR3 has 13 amino acids. CDR3: CASSEQGLETQYF. CDR3 nucleotide sequence: TGTGCCAGCAGTGAACAGGGGTTAGAGACCCAGTACTTC.

The V gene is TRBV24-1, the J gene TRBJ2-2; TRBD1 agrees at 8 bases. This CDR3 contains 13 residues. V was clipped by 7 bases and J by 7 bases; unmatched bases: 4. The V gene's germline CDR1 is KGHDR and CDR2 SFDVKD. CDR3 nucleotides: TGTGCCACCAGGACAGGGGATGACGGGGAGCTGTTTTTT. Its protein is CATRTGDDGELFF.

The chain has TRBV5-6 and TRBJ1-4; TRBD1 is a possible D gene (5 bases). This CDR3 spans 14 amino acids. Germline CDR1 reads SGHDT; CDR2 reads YYEEEE. Between the trimmed V and J ends, which lost 0 bases and 5 bases, there was a span of 8 bases. For the CDR3, the DNA is TGTGCCAGCAGCTTGGGGACACCCAATGAAAAACTGTTTTTT. Translation: CASSLGTPNEKLFF.

The chain couples TRBV5-6 to TRBJ1-1; D remains ambiguous. The CDR3 is made up of 13 amino acids. Between the trimmed V and J ends, which lost 4 bases and 5 bases, there was a span of 12 bases. Germline lookup yields CDR1 SGHDT and CDR2 YYEEEE. The DNA for the CDR3 is TGTGCCAGCAGCCCCGTCACGGGTACTGAAGCTTTCTTT. Protein sequence: CASSPVTGTEAFF.

This chain connects TRBV9 to TRBJ2-5; 9 nucleotides match TRBD2. The CDR3 has 17 residues. The germline CDR1 and CDR2 sequences are SGDLS and YYNGEE. The J segment lost 4 bases and the V segment lost 3 bases, leaving 13 bases of the junction unmatched. The CDR3 nucleotides are TGTGCCAGCAGCGCCCGGGACTCGCGGGGGGGCGGAGAGACCCAGTACTTC. Its protein is CASSARDSRGGGETQYF.

Only a few counts were recorded for this clone. This chain joins TRBV19 and TRBJ1-5; D is uncertain. V was cut by 5 bases and J by 0 bases, with 8 bases left in between. This CDR3 spans 14 amino acids. Germline CDR1 and CDR2: LNHDA and SQIVND (reference sequence). The CDR3 reads CASSGEGSNQPQHF. The CDR3 DNA is TGTGCCAGTAGTGGTGAGGGTAGCAATCAGCCCCAGCATTTT.

The rearrangement joins TRBV15 to TRBJ2-7; 8 positions agree with TRBD1. The junction had 2 bases not matched to a gene; V was cut back by 4 bases and J by 3 bases. This CDR3 spans 13 amino acids. In germline, CDR1 is LNHNV, CDR2 YYDKDF (reference sequence). The CDR3 region has the DNA TGTGCCACCAGCACCGGGACAGGCTACGAGCAGTACTTC. Residues: CATSTGTGYEQYF.

The chain is built from TRBV7-9 and TRBJ2-1, with 8 bases fitting TRBD2. This CDR3 is 14 amino acids long. The V and J ends lost 4 bases and 10 bases, in that order; junction bases with no gene match: 9. Per the germline V gene, CDR1 is SEHNR and CDR2 is FQNEAQ (reference sequence). The CDR3 coding sequence is TGTGCCAGCAGCTACAGAGCGGGAGAAAAGGAGCAGTTCTTC. Translating gives CASSYRAGEKEQFF.

V and J are TRBV6-6 and TRBJ1-1; D not resolved. V shed 5 bases and J shed 8 bases, with 21 bases lying between them. The length of the CDR3 is 15 residues. Germline CDR1 reads MNHNY; CDR2 reads SVGAGI (reference sequence). CDR3 coding DNA: TGTGCCAGCAGTCCCCCCGGTTCGGAGGGTCCCGAAGCTTTCTTT. Amino acids: CASSPPGSEGPEAFF.

CDR3 sequence (DNA): TGTGCCAGCAGTTCCGGTTCGTACGAGCAGTACTTC. The encoded protein is CASSSGSYEQYF. J is TRBJ2-7 and V is TRBV12-3 or TRBV12-4; D call uncertain. This CDR3 spans 12 amino acids. Deletions cut 4 bases from V and 4 bases from J, with 8 bases between.

The chain employs TRBV5-1 and TRBJ2-3, with D hard to call. Trimming took 4 bases from V and 0 from J, leaving 12 bases between them. CDR3 size: 15 residues. Germline CDR1 is SGHRS and CDR2 is YFSETQ. The CDR3 DNA reads TGCGCCAGCAGCAATAAAAGTGGCAGCACAGATACGCAGTATTTT. Protein product: CASSNKSGSTDTQYF. The variable domain in full, with the rest retrieved from reference TRBV5-1 and TRBJ2-3, is KAGVTQTPRYLIKTRGQQVTLSCSPISGHRSVSWYQQTPGQGLQFLFEYFSETQRNKGNFPGRFSGRQFSNSRSEMNVSTLELGDSALYLCASSNKSGSTDTQYFGPGTRLTVL.

J is TRBJ2-5 and V is TRBV5-8; weak D call: TRBD1 (6 bases). V lost 4 bases and J lost 4, with 14 bases in between. From germline, CDR1 is SGHTS and CDR2 YDEGEE. The CDR3 runs 14 residues. CDR3 bases: TGTGCCAGCAGCCCAGGGGTTAGGGCAGAGACCCAGTACTTC. It encodes CASSPGVRAETQYF.

This sequence joins TRBV10-3 and TRBJ2-7; 7 nucleotides agree with TRBD1. In germline, CDR1 is ENHRY, CDR2 SYGVKD. The CDR3 is 13 amino acids. The V and J ends lost 8 bases and 4 bases, in that order; junction bases with no gene match: 8. The CDR3 nucleotides are TGTGCCATCTCAGCACAGGGGTGGTACGAGCAGTACTTC. Protein: CAISAQGWYEQYF.

This chain links TRBV13 with TRBJ1-1; 11 bases agree with TRBD1. CDR1 is PRHDT and CDR2 is FYEKMQ in the germline V gene (reference sequence). CDR3 length equals 15 residues. V lost 4 bases, J lost 3 bases, and 4 bases stayed unmatched. Written as DNA, the CDR3 is TGTGCCAGCAGCTGGCTGGGACAGGGGGACACTGAAGCTTTCTTT. Residues: CASSWLGQGDTEAFF.

The chain joins TRBV7-9 to TRBJ1-1, with D possibly matching TRBD1 (6 bases). The CDR3 is 18 amino acids. With 6 bases removed from V and 2 bases from J, the gap between germline ends came to 25 bases. Per germline, CDR1 SEHNR and CDR2 FQNEAQ (reference sequence). The CDR3 loop reads CASSPSGGAIMINTEAFF. CDR3 bases: TGTGCCAGCAGTCCCTCGGGGGGGGCGATCATGATAAACACTGAAGCTTTCTTT.

This clone showed up just a few times. Here the CDR3 reads CASSQNYEQYF. CDR3 DNA sequence: TGTGCCAGCAGCCAAAACTACGAGCAGTACTTC. This chain uses TRBV25-1 with TRBJ2-7; D uncertain. Germline V gene lookup returns CDR1 MGHDK and CDR2 SYGVNS. V was clipped by 6 bases and J by 3 bases, with 6 bases between them. The CDR3 is 11 amino acids.

There are a few counts of this clone. CDR3 DNA: TGTGCCAGCAGCTTAGAGGGAAAGGGCTATAGGGGTGGCTACACCTTC. It encodes CASSLEGKGYRGGYTF. The rearrangement links TRBV11-2 to TRBJ1-2; D possibly corresponds to TRBD1 (5 bases). Trimming took off 0 bases at V and 7 bases at J, with 18 bases between the two ends. Germline CDR1 and CDR2: SGHAT and FQNNGV. The CDR3 has 16 amino acids.

The rearrangement joins TRBV6-5 to TRBJ2-5, with D possibly TRBD2 on 6 matching bases. Trimming left V 2 bases short and J 2 bases short, with 6 bases between. The CDR3 is 13 amino acids. The germline CDR1 and CDR2 sequences are MNHEY and SVGAGI. The CDR3 spells CASSYGGQETQYF. DNA of the CDR3: TGTGCCAGCAGTTACGGAGGGCAAGAGACCCAGTACTTC.

The V gene is TRBV27, the J gene TRBJ2-7; D is possibly TRBD2 (6 bases). Trimming cost V 6 bases and J 4 bases, with 19 bases left between them. Germline V gene data show CDR1 as MNHEY and CDR2 as SMNVEV (reference sequence). This CDR3 region has 15 residues. The CDR3 is CASSDTLGGPYEQYF. Written as DNA, the CDR3 is TGTGCCAGCAGCGATACCCTGGGGGGACCTTACGAGCAGTACTTC.

This rearrangement joins TRBV30 to TRBJ2-3, with D uncertain. The germline V gene encodes CDR1 GTSNPN and CDR2 SVGIG (reference sequence). The ends were cut back, 8 bases at V and 4 bases at J, with 19 bases in the middle. CDR3 size: 14 residues. The CDR3 region has the DNA TGTGCCACTCAGTATCAGAGGCGTTCAGATACGCAGTATTTT. This codes for CATQYQRRSDTQYF.

This chain connects TRBV2 to TRBJ1-4; D remains ambiguous. CDR3 length: 12 amino acids. V was pared by 7 bases and J by 5 bases, with 8 bases between. The germline CDR1 and CDR2 sequences are SNHLY and FYNNEI. The CDR3 DNA reads TGTGCCAGCATCACAGAGAATGAAAAACTGTTTTTT. Translation: CASITENEKLFF.

This chain connects TRBV6-2 or TRBV6-3 to TRBJ1-2; no clear D gene. This CDR3 is built from 14 residues. With 0 bases removed from V and 3 bases from J, the gap between germline ends came to 8 bases. CDR1 is MNHEY and CDR2 is SVGEGT in the germline V gene. CDR3 loop: CASSYSRGDYGYTF. Written as DNA, the CDR3 is TGTGCCAGCAGTTACTCGCGGGGTGACTATGGCTACACCTTC.

The V call is TRBV10-1, the J call TRBJ1-2; D is possibly TRBD1 (6 bases). Germline-derived CDR1 and CDR2 are WNHNN and SYGVQD (reference sequence). This CDR3 region has 13 residues. The V and J ends lost 9 bases and 4 bases respectively, with 15 bases between them. Here the CDR3 DNA reads TGCGCCAGACCCGGGGGGCTGGGCTATGGCTACACCTTC. Protein sequence: CARPGGLGYGYTF.

This sequence joins TRBV3-1 (or the pseudogene TRBV3-2) and TRBJ1-6; D is perhaps TRBD1 (6 bases). CDR1 and CDR2 (germline): LGHDT, YNNKEL (reference sequence). The CDR3 has 16 residues. Trimming removed 1 base from V and 9 bases from J, with 16 bases in between. The CDR3 DNA sequence: TGTGCCAGCAGCCAAGGCCACAAGGGGGTTACTTCACCCCTCCACTTT. Protein sequence: CASSQGHKGVTSPLHF.

This clone came up a few times. The chain combines TRBV6-5 with TRBJ1-2; weak D call: TRBD1 (6 bases). Germline V lookup: CDR1 MNHEY, CDR2 SVGAGI. The CDR3 length is 15 residues. Trimming pared 5 bases from V and 0 bases from J, leaving 13 bases between. This CDR3 is CASSPYREPNYGYTF. As DNA, the CDR3 is TGTGCCAGCAGTCCCTACAGGGAACCTAACTATGGCTACACCTTC.

V gene TRBV4-1 combines with J gene TRBJ2-3; the match to TRBD1 covers 9 bases. J gave up 1 base and V 0 bases, and 14 bases lay outside the gene matches. This CDR3 contains 20 residues. Germline CDR1 reads MGHRA; CDR2 reads YSYEKL. The CDR3 region is CASSQDTAQIQGAGTDTQYF. CDR3 nucleotide sequence: TGCGCCAGCAGCCAAGATACGGCTCAGATACAGGGGGCGGGCACAGATACGCAGTATTTT.

The chain uses TRBV3-1 (or the pseudogene TRBV3-2) and TRBJ2-5; 10 positions agree with TRBD2. J gave up 1 base and V 5 bases, and 7 bases lay outside the gene matches. Germline loops: CDR1 LGHDT, CDR2 YNNKEL (reference sequence). CDR3 length equals 16 residues. The CDR3 loop is CASSRRSGGPQETQYF. The DNA of the CDR3 is TGTGCCAGCAGCAGACGTAGCGGGGGGCCCCAAGAGACCCAGTACTTC.

The rearrangement uses TRBV29-1 and TRBJ2-5; the match to TRBD2 covers 7 bases. The length of the CDR3 is 13 residues. Per germline, CDR1 SQVTM and CDR2 ANQGSEA. With 7 bases clipped from V and 4 bases from J, the junction kept 9 bases outside the gene matches. CDR3 coding DNA: TGCAGCGCCCTTCGAGGGGAGGGAGAGACCCAGTACTTC. Translation gives CSALRGEGETQYF.

The rearrangement links TRBV6-5 to TRBJ1-4, with 8 positions matching TRBD1. The CDR3 length is 16 residues. Germline V gene sequence: CDR1 MNHEY, CDR2 SVGAGI. The V segment lost 4 bases and the J segment 4 bases; nucleotides outside the gene matches: 8. The CDR3 sequence is CASSSTWTGLNEKLFF. The DNA for the CDR3 is TGTGCCAGCAGTTCCACTTGGACAGGGCTTAATGAAAAACTGTTTTTT.

The CDR3 here is CASRGLAGTEQYF. CDR3 nucleotides: TGCGCCAGCAGAGGGCTAGCGGGTACCGAGCAGTACTTC. The J gene is TRBJ2-7, the V gene TRBV4-1; 8 bases are shared with TRBD2. The CDR3 runs 13 residues. Germline CDR1 and CDR2: MGHRA and YSYEKL. V shed 6 bases, J shed 6 bases, and the junction held 7 bases outside the gene matches.

Here the CDR3 reads CASSPDRGRLVTEAFF. In DNA, the CDR3 is TGTGCCAGCTCACCGGACAGGGGGCGTTTGGTCACTGAAGCTTTCTTT. V gene TRBV18 combines with J gene TRBJ1-1; 11 positions agree with TRBD1. The CDR3 spans 16 residues. V trimming: 3 bases; J trimming: 4 bases; junction bases outside the gene matches: 7. Germline CDR1 reads KGHSH; CDR2 reads LQKENI.

The genes are TRBV12-5 and TRBJ1-1, with D perhaps TRBD1 (5 bases). The V and J ends lost 3 bases and 10 bases respectively, with 9 bases between them. Germline CDR1 reads LGHNT; CDR2 reads FRNRAP. The CDR3 loop spans 11 amino acids. The CDR3 sequence: CASGFLGGAFF. CDR3 nucleotide sequence: TGTGCTAGTGGTTTTCTCGGGGGAGCTTTCTTT.